The source of this T cell receptor (beta chain) is a study of cytomegalovirus exposure and HLA in healthy donors. Vbeta (60) and Jbeta (13) primers were used in the PCR. TCRdb's table, derived via immunoSEQ multiplex PCR, lists solely in-frame clones and lacks some. The data show about 84,000 clones, roughly 78% seen once. Study-wide results and limits: Rarity held for most TCR sequences, but there were some public TCRs that occurred in many donors. It was only CMV serostatus that was available as immune exposure information.

A word on this clone: Its antigen remains unknown.

With 5 bases removed from V and 4 bases from J, the gap between germline ends came to 12 bases. CDR3 size: 14 residues. Germline V lookup: CDR1 SGHTA, CDR2 FQGTGA. This TCR was recovered from a male donor in good health and CMV-seropositive. The rearrangement joins TRBV7-3 to TRBJ2-1; D is perhaps TRBD1 (5 bases). The sequencing sample was made of PBMCs. The CDR3 DNA follows: TGTGCCAGCAGCCTATGGGGCTTATACAATGAGCAGTTCTTC. This gives the protein CASSLWGLYNEQFF.